The present TCR beta chain was sequenced within a study of CD8+ T cells in alopecia areata. V lost 6 bases and J lost 0; bases outside the gene matches: 5. Germline CDR1 SNHLY, CDR2 FYNNEI. This CDR3 has 15 residues. After isolation, RNA underwent reverse transcription to generate cDNA as the sequencing template. Data came from immunoSEQ multiplex PCR; TCRdb stores just in-frame clones and leaves some out. Found here are some 180,000 clones, about 56% of them singletons; the top ten hold around 5%. The sample was CD8+ T cells sorted from blood. This TCR came from a human donor in good health. V usage is TRBV2 and J usage is TRBJ1-5; 7 nucleotides agree with TRBD1. As DNA, the CDR3 is TGTGCCAGCAGCGGACAGGAGTATAGCAATCAGCCCCAGCATTTT. It translates to CASSGQEYSNQPQHF.